These 24 T cell receptor beta chains were sequenced from one sample in a study of T cells in Graves' hyperthyroidism and ophthalmopathy. RNA transcripts gave rise to amplified TCR beta CDR3 regions. First-round RT-PCR targeting the TCR CDR3 was performed with the HTBI primer set. TCRdb fed the multiplex PCR reads into MiXCR, producing one record per CDR3 protein. The sample has 700,000 or so distinct CDR3 sequences, 14% seen once. Source material: blood. The receptors come from a woman between 50 and 59 years old with Graves' ophthalmopathy.

The V and J genes are TRBV14 and TRBJ2-3; no reliable D call. Germline V gives CDR1 SGHDN, CDR2 FVKESK. V lost 1 base to trimming and J lost 1 base, with 9 bases between them. The CDR3 spans 15 residues. The CDR3 spells CASSQVDVGTDTQYF. In DNA form, the CDR3 reads TGTGCCAGCAGCCAAGTGGACGTTGGCACAGATACGCAGTATTTT.

This clonotype appeared a few times. This rearrangement joins TRBV6-1 to TRBJ2-2, with 11 bases aligning to TRBD1. Germline CDR1 and CDR2: MNHNS and SASEGT. The CDR3 runs to 16 residues. The V and J ends lost 5 bases and 5 bases, in that order; junction bases with no gene match: 7. CDR3 nucleotides: TGTGCCAGCAGTCCTAGGGGACAGGGGGTGACCGGGGAGCTGTTTTTT. Residues: CASSPRGQGVTGELFF.

There are many counts of this clonotype. This rearrangement joins TRBV6-1 to TRBJ2-2; tentative D call: TRBD2 (5 bases). The CDR3 covers 15 residues. With 10 bases removed from V and 0 bases from J, the gap between germline ends came to 15 bases. CDR1 and CDR2 (germline): MNHNS, SASEGT. CDR3 residues: CATGRRLSNTGELFF. Here the CDR3 DNA reads TGTGCCACAGGACGGAGGTTGTCGAACACCGGGGAGCTGTTTTTT.

The table lists this clonotype with many counts. This chain uses TRBV18 with TRBJ2-1; TRBD1 agrees at 11 bases. The germline gives CDR1 KGHSH, CDR2 LQKENI. The CDR3 loop spans 17 amino acids. V shed 5 bases and J 7 bases; nucleotides not matched to a gene: 13. As DNA, the CDR3 is TGTGCCAGCTCAACCGGGACAGGGGGATTATTACGGAATGAGCAGTTCTTC. Amino acids: CASSTGTGGLLRNEQFF. Complete variable domain (other parts from reference TRBV18 and TRBJ2-1): NAGVMQNPRHLVRRRGQEARLRCSPMKGHSHVYWYRQLPEEGLKFMVYLQKENIIDESGMPKERFSAEFPKEGPSILRIQQVVRGDSAAYFCASSTGTGGLLRNEQFFGPGTRLTVL.

The sample holds many counts of this clonotype. The chain recombines TRBV12-3 or TRBV12-4 with TRBJ2-7; 13 bases line up with TRBD2. The ends lost 6 bases at V and 6 bases at J; junction bases unmatched: 8. The length of the CDR3 is 15 residues. The CDR3 is CASRLTSGRASEQYF. The CDR3, as DNA: TGTGCCAGCAGACTTACTAGCGGGAGGGCTAGCGAGCAGTACTTC.

On this clonotype itself: A read error may explain this, as a much larger clone is one base away. The chain links TRBV9 to TRBJ1-2, with D maybe TRBD1 (5 bases). The CDR3 consists of 18 residues. Germline CDR1 SGDLS, CDR2 YYNGEE. CDR3 DNA: TGTGCCTGCAGCGTAGACCTAAACCCGGGCGACAGCCACAGAGGCTACACCTTC. Protein product: CACSVDLNPGDSHRGYTF.

There are many counts of this clonotype. V is TRBV15 and J is TRBJ2-3, with D perhaps TRBD1 (5 bases). From germline, CDR1 is LNHNV and CDR2 YYDKDF (reference sequence). The CDR3 runs 14 residues. The V end lost 3 bases, the J end lost 5 bases, and 12 bases lay between the germline ends. This CDR3 is CATSSGLDRDTQYF. The CDR3, as DNA: TGTGCCACCAGCAGCGGTCTTGACAGAGATACGCAGTATTTT. The full variable domain, its missing parts supplied by reference TRBV15 and TRBJ2-3, is DAMVIQNPRYQVTQFGKPVTLSCSQTLNHNVMYWYQQKSSQAPKLLFHYYDKDFNNEADTPDNFQSRRPNTSFCFLDIRSPGLGDTAMYLCATSSGLDRDTQYFGPGTRLTVL.

The chain employs TRBV7-6 and TRBJ2-7, with D possibly called TRBD1 or TRBD2 (6 bases each). The CDR3 runs 15 residues. Trimming removed 6 bases from V and 3 bases from J, with 18 bases in between. Germline CDR1 and CDR2: SGHVS and FNYEAQ. CDR3 loop: CASSYCRGRGYEQYF. In DNA, the CDR3 is TGTGCCAGCAGTTACTGCCGGGGGCGGGGCTACGAGCAGTACTTC.

The chain uses TRBV25-1 and TRBJ1-5; 9 bases match TRBD1. J was trimmed by 4 bases and V by 4 bases; bases with no gene match: 5. The germline CDR1 and CDR2 sequences are MGHDK and SYGVNS. The CDR3 is 15 amino acids. CDR3 residues: CASSAGQGWNQPQHF. The CDR3 region has the DNA TGTGCCAGCAGTGCGGGACAGGGATGGAATCAGCCCCAGCATTTT.

This chain uses TRBV10-3 with TRBJ2-5; D possibly corresponds to TRBD1 (6 bases). CDR3 size: 15 residues. Trimming shortened V by 4 bases and J by 5 bases, and 17 bases separated the two germline ends. CDR1 is ENHRY, CDR2 SYGVKD, per germline. The CDR3: CAISGGSGRGETQYF. As DNA, the CDR3 is TGTGCCATCAGTGGGGGGAGTGGCAGGGGTGAGACCCAGTACTTC.

Many counts were recorded for this clonotype. CDR3 nucleotides: TGTGCCAGCAGCCAAGATTTTAGACAGGAGGGCTACACCTTC. Translating gives CASSQDFRQEGYTF. The chain carries TRBV3-1 and TRBJ1-2; D perhaps matches TRBD1 (6 bases). This CDR3 comprises 14 residues. From germline, CDR1 is LGHDT and CDR2 YNNKEL (reference sequence). The V gene lost 0 bases and the J gene lost 8 bases, with 13 bases spanning the gap.

This clonotype was seen at least ten times. V usage is TRBV7-3 and J usage is TRBJ2-3, with D perhaps given as TRBD1 or TRBD2 (5 bases each). This CDR3 has 16 amino acids. V dropped 3 bases and J dropped 1 base, with 14 bases sitting between them. Germline V gives CDR1 SGHTA, CDR2 FQGTGA. The chain's CDR3 is CASSFSPLGGTDTQYF. CDR3 coding DNA: TGTGCCAGCAGCTTTAGCCCCTTGGGGGGCACAGATACGCAGTATTTT.

This clonotype showed up just a few times. The CDR3 protein is CASSLAQRLNQETQYF. CDR3 nucleotide sequence: TGCGCCAGCAGCTTGGCCCAACGACTAAATCAAGAGACCCAGTACTTC. The chain uses TRBV5-1 and TRBJ2-5, with D maybe TRBD2 (5 bases). The CDR3 consists of 16 residues. The ends were cut back, 0 bases at V and 2 bases at J, with 14 bases in the middle. Germline V lookup: CDR1 SGHRS, CDR2 YFSETQ.

Points on this clonotype: The conserved phenylalanine or tryptophan is not found at the CDR3 terminus, so this likely reflects a read error. The chain joins TRBV19 to TRBJ1-5; perhaps TRBD1 as D (6 bases). The germline V and J ends were trimmed by 11 bases and 3 bases, with 11 bases remaining between them. Germline V lookup: CDR1 LNHDA, CDR2 SQIVND (reference sequence). The CDR3 is made up of 12 amino acids. The CDR3 loop is CAGGQYNQPQHL. The CDR3, as DNA: TGTGCCGGTGGACAGTACAATCAGCCCCAGCATCTT.

There are many counts of this clonotype. The V call is TRBV7-2, the J call TRBJ2-1; 13 bases map to TRBD2. CDR1 is SGHTA and CDR2 is FQGNSA in the germline V gene. There are 16 residues in the CDR3. Trimming cost V 1 base and J 7 bases; bases outside gene matches: 4. CDR3 sequence: CASSLDLLAGGNEQFF. CDR3 DNA sequence: TGTGCCAGCAGCTTAGATTTACTAGCGGGAGGGAATGAGCAGTTCTTC.

This clonotype occurred many times. The chain combines TRBV10-3 with TRBJ2-7; maybe TRBD2 (6 bases). The CDR3 loop spans 13 amino acids. Germline CDR1 ENHRY, CDR2 SYGVKD. V lost 8 bases and J 4 bases, leaving 15 bases between the germline ends. DNA for the CDR3: TGTGCCATCGGTAGCGGAATGGAATACGAGCAGTACTTC. Its translation is CAIGSGMEYEQYF.

This clonotype occurred a few times. This chain connects TRBV9 to TRBJ2-1; D call uncertain. The CDR3 length is 14 residues. The germline V and J ends were trimmed by 3 bases and 1 base, with 8 bases remaining between them. Germline CDR1 is SGDLS and CDR2 is YYNGEE. The CDR3 is CASSEIHSYNEQFF. For the CDR3, the DNA is TGTGCCAGCAGCGAGATCCATTCCTACAATGAGCAGTTCTTC.

This clonotype appeared many times. The chain links TRBV7-3 to TRBJ2-2; 7 bases agree with TRBD1. With 3 bases clipped from V and 3 bases from J, the junction kept 4 bases outside the gene matches. This CDR3 has 15 residues. Looked up from germline, CDR1 is SGHTA and CDR2 is FQGTGA. CDR3 loop: CASSLGTDYTGELFF. For the CDR3, the DNA is TGTGCCAGCAGCTTGGGGACAGACTACACCGGGGAGCTGTTTTTT.

The chain employs TRBV6-4 and TRBJ2-7; 8 bases line up with TRBD1. The junction had 5 bases not matched to a gene; V was cut back by 11 bases and J by 2 bases. Germline CDR1 MRHNA, CDR2 SNTAGT. CDR3 length: 12 amino acids. The CDR3 DNA follows: TGTGCCCGCCAACAGGGGGCCTACGAGCAGTACTTC. This codes for CARQQGAYEQYF.

Ten or more counts support this clonotype. The chain uses TRBV6-2 or TRBV6-3 and TRBJ1-1; D gene unclear. CDR1 is MNHEY and CDR2 is SVGEGT in the germline V gene. The CDR3 is 14 residues long. V was shortened by 3 bases and J by 5 bases, with 13 bases between the two germline ends. This CDR3 reads CASSYGVRKTEAFF. Written as DNA, the CDR3 is TGTGCCAGCAGTTATGGGGTAAGGAAAACTGAAGCTTTCTTT.

In this sample, this clonotype turned up many times. The chain employs TRBV28 and TRBJ2-3; TRBD1 matches 8 bases. Germline V gene sequence: CDR1 MDHEN, CDR2 SYDVKM. V dropped 5 bases and J dropped 2; count of bases not matched to a gene: 9. The CDR3 length is 16 residues. The chain's CDR3 is CASSQQGVQITDTQYF. CDR3 sequence (DNA): TGTGCCAGCAGTCAACAGGGGGTCCAAATCACAGATACGCAGTATTTT.

Many counts were recorded for this clonotype. The V and J genes are TRBV3-1 and TRBJ1-1, with a weak D call TRBD1 (5 bases). Germline CDR1 LGHDT, CDR2 YNNKEL (reference sequence). The length of the CDR3 is 16 residues. Trimming pared 1 base from V and 0 bases from J, leaving 12 bases between. CDR3 in DNA: TGTGCCAGCAGCCAAGGCATCAGGGCGGTGAACACTGAAGCTTTCTTT. Its translation: CASSQGIRAVNTEAFF.

As to this clonotype: The junction departs from germline at one end; a sequencing error may be responsible. The V gene is TRBV27, the J gene TRBJ1-1; the D gene is possibly TRBD1 (6 bases). Germline assignment: CDR1 MNHEY and CDR2 SMNVEV (reference sequence). This CDR3 contains 13 residues. Here the CDR3 DNA reads TGTGCCAGCAGTTATGGGGGCCCCACTGAAGCTCTCTTT. Its translation is CASSYGGPTEALF.

This clonotype was detected ten times or more. V and J are TRBV27 and TRBJ2-7; 9 bases align to TRBD1. Trimming cost V 2 bases and J 7 bases; bases outside gene matches: 12. CDR1 and CDR2 (germline): MNHEY, SMNVEV (reference sequence). The CDR3 has 16 amino acids. The CDR3 DNA reads as TGTGCCAGCAGTTTAAGGCCCGGGACAGGGCCGACTGAGCAGTACTTC. Protein product: CASSLRPGTGPTEQYF.